A selection of T cell receptor beta chains follows, all from one sample in a study of T cell repertoires in cytomegalovirus infection. TCRdb re-called the reads with MiXCR, one entry per CDR3 protein. This table holds 310,000 or so distinct CDR3 sequences, approximately 25% found once. These receptors are not linked to any known antigen. This specimen consisted of cultured PBMCs, obtained from culture after CMV antigen stimulation. The receptor source for this set is a human donor in good health (CMV status not recorded). Some clones in this sample may be carry-over from other donors' samples. CDR3s include the opening cysteine and the closing phenylalanine or tryptophan. The D gene is left open where the match is weak. Clone size appears in some rows only: once, few, many, or a class for an expanded clone.

J gene	V gene	D gene	clone size	CDR3 DNA	CDR3 protein
TRBJ2-3	TRBV14	-	-	TGTGCCAGCAGCCCAGGGTCGAGGGCAGATACGCAGTATTTT	CASSPGSRADTQYF
TRBJ1-6	TRBV6-2/TRBV6-3	-	many	TGTGCCAGCCGGGACACGGATTCACCCCTCCACTTT	CASRDTDSPLHF
TRBJ1-1	TRBV29-1	-	few	TGCAGCGTCACAGGGTTGAACACTGAAGCTTTCTTT	CSVTGLNTEAFF
TRBJ1-5	TRBV7-2	-	many	TGTGCCAGCAGCTTAACTCGTGATCAGCCCCAGCATTTT	CASSLTRDQPQHF
TRBJ2-1	TRBV4-3	-	-	TGCGCCAGCAGCCAAGATATTCGTCCGCCAAAGTTCTTC	CASSQDIRPPKFF
TRBJ2-4	TRBV6-5	-	-	TGTGCCAGCAGCGAGGTCGTCGACATTCAGTACTTC	CASSEVVDIQYF
TRBJ1-2	TRBV7-2	-	many	TGTGCCAGCACCCCGAGGGGCGGACCGAACTATGGCTACACCTTC	CASTPRGGPNYGYTF
TRBJ1-5	TRBV10-3	-	-	TGTGCCATCAGTGACAACGGACAGAATCAGCCCCAGCATTTT	CAISDNGQNQPQHF
TRBJ1-2	TRBV4-1	TRBD1	-	TGCGCCAGCAGCCAAGCAAGTGGACAGGGGAACTATGGCTACACCTTC	CASSQASGQGNYGYTF
TRBJ2-3	TRBV11-2	-	-	TGTGCCAGCAGCTTCTATAGCGGCCCCTCAGATACGCAGTATTTT	CASSFYSGPSDTQYF
TRBJ2-3	TRBV2	TRBD1	-	TGTGCCAGCAGGGAACAGGGGGTCACAGATACGCAGTATTTT	CASREQGVTDTQYF
TRBJ2-1	TRBV10-3	-	many	TGTGCCATCCGCCCAGCGAGTAGGAAGCACAATGAGCAGTTCTTC	CAIRPASRKHNEQFF
TRBJ1-1	TRBV5-3	-	-	TGTGCCAGCAGCCCCACCGCAGGCCACACTGAAGCTTTCTTT	CASSPTAGHTEAFF
TRBJ2-7	TRBV7-2	-	many	TGTGCCAGCAGCTTAGAGATCAATTCCTACGAGCAGTACTTC	CASSLEINSYEQYF
TRBJ1-4	TRBV10-3	-	-	TGTGCCATCAGTGACGGGCCAGGGAGAGGAGGTGAAAAACTGTTTTTT	CAISDGPGRGGEKLFF
TRBJ2-3	TRBV27	-	-	TGTGCCAGCAGCCTCCTTAGCGTGAGAACAGATACGCAGTATTTT	CASSLLSVRTDTQYF
TRBJ2-3	TRBV7-2	-	many	TGTGCCAGCAGCTTAGGACTAGATGTAGATACGCAGTATTTT	CASSLGLDVDTQYF
TRBJ1-1	TRBV12-3/TRBV12-4	-	-	TGTGCCAGCAGTTATCAGGGCGCGGGCACTGAAGCTTTCTTT	CASSYQGAGTEAFF
TRBJ2-1	TRBV6-2/TRBV6-3	TRBD2	once	TGTGCCAGCAGTTACTCGGGGCTAGCGGCCTCTGAGTACAATGAGCAGTTCTTC	CASSYSGLAASEYNEQFF
TRBJ1-4	TRBV5-4	-	once	TGTGCCAGCAGCCGCGCGACAGGCTCTAATGAAAAACTGTTTTTT	CASSRATGSNEKLFF
TRBJ2-1	TRBV5-3	-	-	TGTGCCAGAAGCTTCTCGGAGGGTTGTTACAATGAGCAGTTCTTC	CARSFSEGCYNEQFF
TRBJ1-5	TRBV12-3/TRBV12-4	-	-	TGTGCCAGCAGCATGGAGTCGGGGAATCAGCCCCAGCATTTT	CASSMESGNQPQHF
TRBJ2-3	TRBV7-2	TRBD1	many	TGTGCCAGCAGCTTAGAGAAAGGGGGCACCAACACAGATACGCAGTATTTT	CASSLEKGGTNTDTQYF
TRBJ2-5	TRBV12-3/TRBV12-4	-	-	TGTGCCAGCAGTCAACAGGGTGGCCAAGAGACCCAGTACTTC	CASSQQGGQETQYF
TRBJ2-7	TRBV4-3	TRBD2	-	TGCGCCAGCAGCCAAAAAGCTAGAGGGAGGGCTAGCTCCTACGAGCAGTACTTC	CASSQKARGRASSYEQYF
TRBJ2-1	TRBV6-1	TRBD2	few	TGTGCCAGCAGTGCGTCGACTAGCGGGAGCTATGAGCAGTTCTTC	CASSASTSGSYEQFF
TRBJ2-1	TRBV18	TRBD2	-	TGTGCCAGCTCACCACTACTAGCGGGAGGAAATGAGCAGTTCTTC	CASSPLLAGGNEQFF
TRBJ2-7	TRBV7-2	-	many	TGTGCCAGCAGCCAGGGACGGTTTAGGTACGAGCAGTACTTC	CASSQGRFRYEQYF